Only a few counts were recorded for the clone carrying this T cell receptor beta chain. The antigen remains unidentified. The sample originates from a study of CD8 T cells in ankylosing spondylitis. The CDR3 consists of 15 residues. Germline lookup yields CDR1 MNHEY and CDR2 SVGAGI. The V and J ends lost 2 bases and 6 bases, in that order; junction bases with no gene match: 4. Notes on the study in general: Some motif variants had been reported before (in reactive arthritis synovial fluid and blood). Apparently characteristic of ankylosing spondylitis blood was a TCR beta motif (under ten highly homologous variants). Reportedly, disease-linked clones are significantly enriched in ankylosing spondylitis patients' matched synovial fluid.

TCRdb used MiXCR to reprocess the 5' RACE reads, holding one entry per CDR3 protein. The table shows 750,000 to 850,000 distinct CDR3 sequences, with about an eighth occurring only once. Sequenced input: blood, either unsorted or a sorted T cell fraction (not recorded which). The clonotype was recovered from a male donor with ankylosing spondylitis. The chain combines TRBV6-5 with TRBJ1-5; 10 bases are shared with TRBD1. The CDR3 protein is CASSYDGTGVQPQHF. DNA of the CDR3: TGTGCCAGCAGTTACGACGGGACAGGGGTTCAGCCCCAGCATTTT.